What follows are 7 T cell receptor beta chains derived from one specimen sequenced in a study of OX40 agonist ivuxolimab in advanced cancers. Clones were read by immunoSEQ multiplex PCR, and TCRdb kept only the in-frame ones, dropping some. The sample holds fewer than 25,000 clones, 85% to 90% seen once. The material was CD4+ or CD8+ T cells sorted from blood, obtained in a trial of the OX40 agonist ivuxolimab. The receptors stem from an adult with an advanced solid tumor such as melanoma, head and neck, liver or kidney cancer.

The rearrangement uses TRBV7-3 and TRBJ2-5; tentative D call: TRBD2 (7 bases). CDR1 is SGHTA, CDR2 FQGTGA, per germline. The germline V and J ends were trimmed by 3 bases and 1 base, with 9 bases remaining between them. The CDR3 is 14 residues long. The CDR3 loop reads CASSFGGAQETQYF. The CDR3 coding sequence is TGTGCCAGCAGCTTTGGGGGGGCCCAAGAGACCCAGTACTTC.

V gene TRBV6-1 combines with J gene TRBJ2-7; TRBD1 aligns across 8 bases. Germline CDR1 MNHNS, CDR2 SASEGT. V gave up 2 bases and J gave up 4 bases; unmatched junction bases: 4. This CDR3 contains 14 residues. CDR3 DNA sequence: TGTGCCAGCAGTGAATCCGGGACAGGATACGAGCAGTACTTC. This gives the protein CASSESGTGYEQYF.

The V and J genes are TRBV7-2 and TRBJ2-1; D remains ambiguous. The CDR3 runs to 14 residues. V lost 1 base and J lost 1, with 5 bases in between. CDR1 and CDR2 (germline): SGHTA, FQGNSA. CDR3 DNA: TGTGCCAGCAGCTTAGGGGGTTCCTACAATGAGCAGTTCTTC. This codes for CASSLGGSYNEQFF.

The CDR3 sequence is CASSLSGGPEETQYF. The CDR3 region has the DNA TGTGCCAGCAGTTTATCGGGTGGGCCCGAAGAGACCCAGTACTTC. This chain joins TRBV27 and TRBJ2-5; the D is unclear. V was pared by 0 bases and J by 3 bases, with 11 bases between. Germline values: CDR1 MNHEY, CDR2 SMNVEV (reference sequence). The CDR3 is 15 residues long.

The CDR3 bases are TGCGCCAGCAGCCGCGACCAAGAGACCCAGTACTTC. Residues: CASSRDQETQYF. The V and J genes are TRBV4-1 and TRBJ2-5, with unresolved D. In germline, CDR1 is MGHRA, CDR2 YSYEKL. Trimming removed 4 bases at V and 0 bases at J, with 3 bases between. This CDR3 is 12 amino acids long.

The chain couples TRBV29-1 to TRBJ2-7; 8 bases match TRBD2. Germline CDR1 reads SQVTM; CDR2 reads ANQGSEA. There are 15 residues in the CDR3. After removal of 1 base from V and 2 bases from J, the junction contained 7 bases not matched to a gene. The CDR3 reads CSVEGLAGLAYEQYF. CDR3 nucleotides: TGCAGCGTTGAAGGCCTAGCGGGTTTAGCCTACGAGCAGTACTTC.

The chain has TRBV6-5 and TRBJ2-7; a weak D match, TRBD1 (6 bases). The germline V gene has CDR1 MNHEY and CDR2 SVGAGI. CDR3 length: 13 amino acids. V dropped 6 bases and J dropped 3 bases, with 12 bases sitting between them. CDR3 in amino acids: CASRSRQDYEQYF. CDR3 nucleotide sequence: TGTGCCAGCAGGAGCAGACAGGACTACGAGCAGTACTTC.